Following are 22 T cell receptor beta chains from one sample sequenced in a study of tumor-infiltrating lymphocytes in primary liver carcinoma (TCRdb year 2017). Instrument used: Illumina HiSeq 2500. Starting from approximately 500 ng total RNA, TCRbeta-specific cDNA was produced by reverse transcription with a constant-region primer and ProtoScript II reverse transcriptase. Three nested multiplex PCR rounds, following a slightly modified ARM-PCR procedure, were used to build the TCRbeta libraries. Each of the first two PCR rounds ran for about 10 cycles using multiplex TRBV1-TRBV30 forward primers together with a Cbeta reverse primer. TCRdb reprocessed the public reads (quality trimming at Q25 with fastp, clone calling with MiXCR) and kept in-frame beta chains. Each CDR3 protein appears once, grouped with its most common genes and DNA. This sample is represented by 300,000 to 400,000 distinct CDR3 sequences; roughly two thirds of them were singletons. The ten biggest clones cover roughly 6.5% of the sample.

Blood RNA was extracted from unsorted whole blood with TRIzol reagent; germline DNA came from the DNeasy Blood & Tissue kit. Material for sequencing was peripheral blood. These receptors all come from a man aged 35-49 years with primary liver carcinoma and hepatitis B virus infection.

In regard to this clonotype: This may be a read error: a much more frequent sequence differs by one nucleotide. The rearrangement joins TRBV12-3 or TRBV12-4 to TRBJ2-5, with TRBD2 matching 11 bases. The better agreement between TRBJ2-1 and the DNA end casts doubt on the J call. This CDR3 has 16 amino acids. The CDR3 DNA reads TGTGCCAGCAGTCGACGGACTAGCGGGCTCCAAGAGACCCAGTTCTTC. Amino acid sequence: CASSRRTSGLQETQFF.

This clonotype was seen more than once but under ten times. V gene TRBV30 combines with J gene TRBJ1-2, with a weak D call TRBD1 (5 bases). Germline lookup yields CDR1 GTSNPN and CDR2 SVGIG (reference sequence). Trimming took 3 bases from V and 6 from J, leaving 14 bases between them. This CDR3 has 13 residues. The DNA for the CDR3 is TGTGCCTGGAGGACCCCAGGGACCGATGGCTACACCTTC. Protein product: CAWRTPGTDGYTF.

This clonotype was seen once. The chain uses TRBV28 and TRBJ2-2; TRBD2 is a possible D gene (7 bases). V dropped 7 bases and J dropped 4 bases, with 13 bases sitting between them. Germline V gene data show CDR1 as MDHEN and CDR2 as SYDVKM. This CDR3 is 14 amino acids long. The CDR3, as DNA: TGTGCCAGCACCCTCGGGGGGCCCACCGGGGAGCTGTTTTTT. Protein: CASTLGGPTGELFF.

A single count supports this clonotype. A junction boundary mismatches the germline segment, possibly from a read error. This chain uses TRBV12-5 with TRBJ2-1; possibly TRBD2 for D (6 bases). The CDR3 loop spans 15 amino acids. CDR1 and CDR2 (germline): LGHNT, FRNRAP. In nucleotides, the CDR3 is TGTGCTAGTGGTTTGTTGCAGGGAGGTACGTATGAGCAGTTCTTT. Encoded protein: CASGLLQGGTYEQFF. The full variable domain, completed using reference TRBV12-5 and TRBJ2-1, is DARVTQTPRHKVTEMGQEVTMRCQPILGHNTVFWYRQTMMQGLELLAYFRNRAPLDDSGMPKDRFSAEMPDATLATLKIQPSEPRDSAVYFCASGLLQGGTYEQFFGPGTRLTVL.

As for this clonotype: A junction boundary mismatches the germline segment, possibly from a read error. This chain links TRBV4-3 with TRBJ2-7; 14 bases agree with TRBD2. Germline loops: CDR1 LGHNA, CDR2 YSLEER. The CDR3 contains 20 residues. The CDR3 coding sequence is TGCGCCAGCAGCCAAGCCTCCACCGGGACTAGCGGGAGTGAGTCCTACGAGCAGGACTTC. This encodes CASSQASTGTSGSESYEQDF.

This clonotype has a handful of counts. The V and J genes are TRBV7-8 and TRBJ2-2, with 11 nucleotides matching TRBD2. V dropped 1 base and J dropped 6; count of bases not matched to a gene: 4. The CDR3 consists of 16 residues. Germline CDR1 and CDR2: SGHVS and FQNEAQ. The CDR3 is CASSLGASGRSGELFF. CDR3 sequence (DNA): TGTGCCAGCAGCTTAGGGGCTAGCGGGAGGTCCGGGGAGCTGTTTTTT.

Notes on this clonotype: At one end the junction does not follow the germline gene, possibly because of a read error. The rearrangement links TRBV12-3 or TRBV12-4 to TRBJ1-5; the D is unclear. The CDR3 has 13 amino acids. DNA of the CDR3: TGTGCCATCAGTTCGTCGCGGGGTCAGCCCCAGCATTTT. Its translation is CAISSSRGQPQHF.

Concerning this clonotype itself: One junction end does not reproduce the germline sequence, and a read error may be involved. This chain links TRBV4-2 with TRBJ1-5; D call uncertain. Germline CDR1 is LGHNA and CDR2 is YNFKEQ. The length of the CDR3 is 15 residues. The CDR3, as DNA: TGTGCCACCAGCCAAGATGATGGTGCCAATCAGCCCCAGCATTTT. Protein sequence: CATSQDDGANQPQHF.

Worth noting for this clonotype: In this CDR3 the conserved last residue, phenylalanine or tryptophan, is missing, so a read error is likely. The chain couples TRBV28 to TRBJ1-4; D not resolved. Germline lookup yields CDR1 MDHEN and CDR2 SYDVKM. V lost 6 bases and J lost 7, with 18 bases in between. CDR3 length: 15 residues. CDR3 DNA sequence: TGTGCCAGCAGGTCCCCTAGGCCCATTCGTGAAAAACTGTTTTAT. Protein: CASRSPRPIREKLFY.

A note on this clonotype: An end of the junction does not agree with germline; a read error may underlie this. V gene TRBV11-2 combines with J gene TRBJ2-5; TRBD2 is a possible D gene (6 bases). This CDR3 has 15 residues. Germline CDR1 reads SGHAT; CDR2 reads FQNNGV. CDR3 amino acids: CPSSRISGTQETQYF. The CDR3 DNA reads as TGTCCCAGCAGCCGAATTAGCGGCACTCAAGAGACCCAGTACTTC.

This clonotype turned up a few times. A much larger clonotype is one base distant, so this may be a read error. V and J are TRBV5-5 and TRBJ2-3, with D perhaps TRBD1 or TRBD2 (5 bases each). V was shortened by 4 bases and J by 3 bases, with 18 bases between the two germline ends. Germline loops: CDR1 SGHKS, CDR2 YYEKEE (reference sequence). This CDR3 is built from 16 residues. CDR3: CASSLAWTGRTDTQYF. CDR3 bases: TGTGCCAGCAGCCTGGCCTGGACGGGGCGAACAGATACGCAGTATTTT.

Turning to this clonotype: A read error may explain this, as a much larger clone is one base away. J is TRBJ1-1 and V is TRBV10-2; TRBD1 matches 10 bases. The CDR3 runs to 13 residues. CDR1 and CDR2 from the germline V gene are WSHSY and SAAADI. CDR3 DNA: TGCTCCAGCAGTCGACAGGGGGCCACTGAAGCTTTCTTT. This sequence encodes CSSSRQGATEAFF.

A remark on this clonotype: A single base separates this from a much larger clone, so it may be a read error. The chain is built from TRBV28 and TRBJ2-1; 12 bases are shared with TRBD1. The CDR3 loop spans 15 amino acids. Germline V gene sequence: CDR1 MDHEN, CDR2 SYDVKM. V lost 6 bases and J lost 9; bases outside the gene matches: 9. CDR3 loop: CASSIGGQGAIEQFF. The DNA of the CDR3 is TGTGCCAGCAGCATCGGGGGACAGGGGGCGATTGAGCAGTTCTTC.

In the case of this clonotype: A much more abundant neighbour one base away suggests this may be a read error. The missing conserved phenylalanine or tryptophan at the end of this CDR3 makes a read error likely. This rearrangement joins TRBV10-2 to TRBJ2-7, with D hard to call. The CDR3 runs to 11 residues. Trimming took off 10 bases at V and 10 bases at J, with 17 bases between the two ends. Germline V gene lookup returns CDR1 WSHSY and CDR2 SAAADI. The DNA for the CDR3 is TGCGCCATCGAAAATGAGGCACATCAGTACTTA. The encoded protein is CAIENEAHQYL.

The chain uses TRBV6-4 and TRBJ2-5, with 7 bases identical to TRBD1. There are 17 residues in the CDR3. The germline CDR1 and CDR2 sequences are MRHNA and SNTAGT. The V segment lost 5 bases and the J segment 0 bases; nucleotides outside the gene matches: 12. The CDR3 coding sequence is TGTGCCAGCAGTTTCCCACGACAGGGTGGGTACCAAGAGACCCAGTACTTC. Protein: CASSFPRQGGYQETQYF.

V usage is TRBV29-1 and J usage is TRBJ1-2, with D perhaps matching TRBD1 (5 bases). Germline V CDR1 and CDR2: SQVTM, ANQGSEA. CDR3 size: 14 residues. V was trimmed by 5 bases and J by 9 bases, leaving 22 bases between them. CDR3 coding DNA: TGCAGCGTTAATAGCGGGGGAATAGGGCCTAGCTACACCTTC. Translation gives CSVNSGGIGPSYTF. The full variable domain, completed using reference TRBV29-1 and TRBJ1-2, is SAVISQKPSRDICQRGTSLTIQCQVDSQVTMMFWYRQQPGQSLTLIATANQGSEATYESGFVIDKFPISRPNLTFSTLTVSNMSPEDSSIYLCSVNSGGIGPSYTFGSGTRLTVV.

This clonotype has only a few counts. This rearrangement joins TRBV11-3 to TRBJ1-5; D ambiguous. V gave up 3 bases and J gave up 12 bases, with 21 bases separating them. CDR3 length equals 15 residues. In germline, CDR1 is SGHNT, CDR2 YENEEA. The CDR3 bases are TGTGCCAGCAGCTTGAGGACTGTTATAGCAATCAGCCAGCATTTT. Amino acid sequence: CASSLRTVIAISQHF. The variable domain in full, completed from reference TRBV11-3 and TRBJ1-5, reads EAGVVQSPRYKIIEKKQPVAFWCNPISGHNTLYWYLQNLGQGPELLIRYENEEAVDDSQLPKDRFSAERLKGVDSTLKIQPAELGDSAVYLCASSLRTVIAISQHFGDGTRLSIL.

This clonotype has a single count. The chain links TRBV5-4 to TRBJ1-1; no reliable D call. The V end lost 5 bases, the J end lost 3 bases, and 17 bases lay between the germline ends. The germline V gene has CDR1 SGHNT and CDR2 YYREEE (reference sequence). The CDR3 is 15 residues long. In DNA, the CDR3 is TGTGCCAGCAGACCCTCGATAAGGTGGGACACTGAAGCTTTCTTT. Its translation is CASRPSIRWDTEAFF.

To note about this clonotype: A read error may produce the germline difference seen at one junction end. V is TRBV11-2 and J is TRBJ2-7; D gene uncertain. The CDR3 has 14 residues. Germline CDR1 and CDR2: SGHAT and FQNNGV. The CDR3 DNA reads as TGTACCAGCAGCTTAGATGGCTCGGTCTACGAGCAGTACTTC. Amino acid sequence: CTSSLDGSVYEQYF.

This clonotype appeared a single time. The conserved final phenylalanine or tryptophan is absent from the CDR3, which likely points to a read error. V gene TRBV6-2 or TRBV6-3 combines with J gene TRBJ2-2; D is perhaps TRBD1 (6 bases). From germline, CDR1 is MNHEY and CDR2 SVGEGT. The CDR3 totals 14 residues. The V end lost 7 bases, the J end lost 2 bases, and 11 bases lay between the germline ends. The DNA of the CDR3 is TGTGCCAGCAAAACAGGGATTAACACCGGGGAGCTGTTTTTA. Translation: CASKTGINTGELFL.

Worth noting for this clonotype: A much larger clone differs from this one at a single base, so this may be a read error. The CDR3 carries no conserved terminal phenylalanine or tryptophan, so it likely arises from a read error. The gene calls are TRBV6-5 and TRBJ2-6; D is perhaps TRBD1 (5 bases). V dropped 6 bases and J dropped 2 bases, with 14 bases sitting between them. The CDR3 is made up of 16 amino acids. Germline V gene sequence: CDR1 MNHEY, CDR2 SVGAGI. The CDR3 loop is CASSPRAGPGANVLTL. The CDR3 DNA reads as TGTGCCAGCAGCCCCAGGGCTGGGCCTGGGGCCAACGTCCTGACTCTC.

Concerning this clonotype itself: One junction end does not reproduce the germline sequence, and a read error may be involved. The chain uses TRBV11-2 and TRBJ2-1; TRBD2 matches 14 bases. Per the germline V gene, CDR1 is SGHAT and CDR2 is FQNNGV. CDR3 length equals 18 residues. The CDR3 DNA sequence: TGTGTCAGCAGCGTGGGACTAGCGGGAGTCCGATCCTACAATGAGCAGTTCTTC. It specifies CVSSVGLAGVRSYNEQFF.